Described below is a single TCR beta chain sequence and its context. The antigen is undetermined. This specimen belongs to a study of T cell clones after liver transplantation. As for the study in general: Pre-transplant mixed lymphocyte reactions yielded third-party-reactive TCRbeta sequences as comparators for graft-donor-reactive sequences. Subjects received no induction therapy and standard immunosuppression until randomization at 12-24 months post-transplant. Timepoints were pre-transplant, pre-withdrawal, and after withdrawal was completed or failed.

TCRdb's copy holds only in-frame clones and misses some; the assay was immunoSEQ multiplex PCR. The sample carries about 68,000 clones, around 92% recorded once. Broader study findings: Compared with third party-reactive sequences, donor-reactive ones declined more, independent of withdrawal success.

This CDR3 contains 14 residues. Germline V gene data show CDR1 as SGDLS and CDR2 as YYNGEE. Trimming stripped 0 bases from V and 0 bases from J, with 5 bases between. The sequencing used CD4+ T cells from blood, collected about 25 months after liver transplant. The chain employs TRBV9 and TRBJ2-3; no firm D call. The receptor's source is a human patient who received a liver transplant. Some T cells may be transferred from the graft donor. CDR3 DNA: TGTGCCAGCAGCGTAGCTCTGAGCACAGATACGCAGTATTTT. Translated, it gives CASSVALSTDTQYF.